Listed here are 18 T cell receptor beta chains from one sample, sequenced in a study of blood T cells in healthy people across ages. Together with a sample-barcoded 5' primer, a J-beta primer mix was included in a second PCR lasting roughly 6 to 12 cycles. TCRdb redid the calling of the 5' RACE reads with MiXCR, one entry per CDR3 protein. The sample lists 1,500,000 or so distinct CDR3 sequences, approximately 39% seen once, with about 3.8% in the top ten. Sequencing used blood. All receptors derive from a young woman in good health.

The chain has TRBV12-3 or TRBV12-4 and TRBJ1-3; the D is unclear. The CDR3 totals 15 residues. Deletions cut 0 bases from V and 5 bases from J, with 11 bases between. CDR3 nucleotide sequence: TGTGCCAGCAGTTTAGCGAAGGGATCCAGAAACACCATATATTTT. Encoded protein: CASSLAKGSRNTIYF.

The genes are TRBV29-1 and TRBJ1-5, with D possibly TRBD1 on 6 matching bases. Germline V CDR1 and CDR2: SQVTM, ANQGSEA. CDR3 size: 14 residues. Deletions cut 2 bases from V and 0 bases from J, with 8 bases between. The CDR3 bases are TGCAGCGTTGAAAAACAGGGTAGCAATCAGCCCCAGCATTTT. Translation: CSVEKQGSNQPQHF.

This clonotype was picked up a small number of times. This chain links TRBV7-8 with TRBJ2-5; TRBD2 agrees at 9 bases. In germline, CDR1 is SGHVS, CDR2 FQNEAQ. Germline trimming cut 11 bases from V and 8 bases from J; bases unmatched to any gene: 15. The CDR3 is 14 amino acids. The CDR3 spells CACLRASGDTTQYF. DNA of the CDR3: TGTGCCTGCCTAAGGGCTAGCGGGGACACCACCCAGTACTTC. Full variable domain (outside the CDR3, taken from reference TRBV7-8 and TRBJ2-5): GAGVSQSPRYKVAKRGQDVALRCDPISGHVSLFWYQQALGQGPEFLTYFQNEAQLDKSGLPSDRFFAERPEGSVSTLKIQRTQQEDSAVYLCACLRASGDTTQYFGPGTRLLVL.

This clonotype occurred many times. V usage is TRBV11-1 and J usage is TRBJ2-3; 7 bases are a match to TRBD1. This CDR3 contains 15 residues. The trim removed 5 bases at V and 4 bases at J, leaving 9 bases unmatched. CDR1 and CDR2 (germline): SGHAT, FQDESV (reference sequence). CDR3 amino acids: CASSIDRARADTQYF. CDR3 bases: TGTGCCAGCAGCATTGACAGGGCCCGGGCAGATACGCAGTATTTT.

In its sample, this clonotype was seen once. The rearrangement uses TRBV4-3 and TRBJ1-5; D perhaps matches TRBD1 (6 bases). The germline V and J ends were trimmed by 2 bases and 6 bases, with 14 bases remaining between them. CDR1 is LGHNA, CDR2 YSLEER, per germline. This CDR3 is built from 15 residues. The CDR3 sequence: CASSQNTGIGQPQHF. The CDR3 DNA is TGCGCCAGCAGCCAAAATACAGGGATTGGTCAGCCCCAGCATTTT.

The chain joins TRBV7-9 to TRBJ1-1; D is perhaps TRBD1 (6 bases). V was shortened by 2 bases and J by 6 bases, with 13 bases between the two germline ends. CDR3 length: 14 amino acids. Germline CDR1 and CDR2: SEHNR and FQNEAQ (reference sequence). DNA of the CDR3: TGTGCCAGCAGCTTACCAGGGGCTTTAGCTGAAGCTTTCTTT. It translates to CASSLPGALAEAFF. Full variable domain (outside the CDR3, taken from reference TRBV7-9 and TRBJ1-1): DTGVSQNPRHKITKRGQNVTFRCDPISEHNRLYWYRQTLGQGPEFLTYFQNEAQLEKSRLLSDRFSAERPKGSFSTLEIQRTEQGDSAMYLCASSLPGALAEAFFGQGTRLTVV.

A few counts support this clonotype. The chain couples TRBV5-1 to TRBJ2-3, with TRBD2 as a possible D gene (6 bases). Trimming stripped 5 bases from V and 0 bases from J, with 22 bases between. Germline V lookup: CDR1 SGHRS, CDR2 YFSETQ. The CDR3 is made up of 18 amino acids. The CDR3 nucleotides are TGCGCCAGCAGTTTACTCGCGGGGATAGCTATTAGCACAGATACGCAGTATTTT. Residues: CASSLLAGIAISTDTQYF.

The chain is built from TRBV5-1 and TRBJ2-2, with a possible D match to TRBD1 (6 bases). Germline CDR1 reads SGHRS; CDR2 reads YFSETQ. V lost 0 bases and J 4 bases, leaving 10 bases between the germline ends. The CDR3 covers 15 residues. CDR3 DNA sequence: TGCGCCAGCAGCTTGGCACAGGGCGCCACCGGGGAGCTGTTTTTT. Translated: CASSLAQGATGELFF.

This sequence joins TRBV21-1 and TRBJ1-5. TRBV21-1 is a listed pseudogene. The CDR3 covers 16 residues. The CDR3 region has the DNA TGTGTCAGCAGCAAATTAGGGCAGGAAAGCAATCAGCCCCAGCATTTT. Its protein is CVSSKLGQESNQPQHF.

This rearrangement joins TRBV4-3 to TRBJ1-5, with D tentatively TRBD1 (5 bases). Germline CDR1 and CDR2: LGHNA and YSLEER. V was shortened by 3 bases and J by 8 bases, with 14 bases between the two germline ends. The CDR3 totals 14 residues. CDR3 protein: CASSHDSGGEPQHF. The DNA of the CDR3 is TGCGCCAGCAGCCACGATTCCGGGGGGGAGCCCCAGCATTTT.

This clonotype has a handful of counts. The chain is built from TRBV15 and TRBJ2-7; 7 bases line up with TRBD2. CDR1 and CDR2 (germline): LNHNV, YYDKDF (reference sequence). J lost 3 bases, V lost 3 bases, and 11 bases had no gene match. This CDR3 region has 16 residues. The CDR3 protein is CATSSSMTSYVYEQYF. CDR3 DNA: TGTGCCACCAGCAGCTCCATGACTAGCTACGTCTACGAGCAGTACTTC.

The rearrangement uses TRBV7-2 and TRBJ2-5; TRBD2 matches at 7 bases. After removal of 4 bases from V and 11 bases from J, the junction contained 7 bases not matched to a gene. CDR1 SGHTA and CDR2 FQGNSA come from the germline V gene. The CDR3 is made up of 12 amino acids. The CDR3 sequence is CASSWGGEEQYF. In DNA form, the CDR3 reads TGTGCCAGCAGCTGGGGGGGGGAAGAGCAGTACTTC.

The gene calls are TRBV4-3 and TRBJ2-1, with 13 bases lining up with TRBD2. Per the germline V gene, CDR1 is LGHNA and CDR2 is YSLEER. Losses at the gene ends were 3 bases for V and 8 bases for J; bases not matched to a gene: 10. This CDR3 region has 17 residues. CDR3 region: CASSQGMGTSGIYEQFF. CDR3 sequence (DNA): TGCGCCAGCAGCCAGGGTATGGGGACTAGCGGGATATATGAGCAGTTCTTC.

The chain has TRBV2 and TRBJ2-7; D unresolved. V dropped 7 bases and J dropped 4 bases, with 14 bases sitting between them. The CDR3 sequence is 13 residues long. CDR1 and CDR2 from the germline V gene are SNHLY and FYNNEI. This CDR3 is CASKRLKEYEQYF. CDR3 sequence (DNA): TGTGCCAGCAAAAGGCTCAAAGAGTACGAGCAGTACTTC.

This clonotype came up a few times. CDR3 sequence: CASTGVADTQYF. CDR3 bases: TGTGCCAGCACCGGCGTCGCAGATACGCAGTATTTT. V and J are TRBV7-9 and TRBJ2-3; unclear D gene. The CDR3 loop spans 12 amino acids. V gave up 7 bases and J gave up 4 bases, with 9 bases separating them. The germline gives CDR1 SEHNR, CDR2 FQNEAQ (reference sequence).

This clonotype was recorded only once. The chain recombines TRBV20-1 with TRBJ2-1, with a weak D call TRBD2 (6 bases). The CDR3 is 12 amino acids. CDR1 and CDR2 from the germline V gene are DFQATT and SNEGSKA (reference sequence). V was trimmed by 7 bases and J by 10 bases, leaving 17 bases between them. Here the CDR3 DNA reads TGCAGTGTTAGCGGTGATTCCTACGAGCAGTTCTTC. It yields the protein CSVSGDSYEQFF.

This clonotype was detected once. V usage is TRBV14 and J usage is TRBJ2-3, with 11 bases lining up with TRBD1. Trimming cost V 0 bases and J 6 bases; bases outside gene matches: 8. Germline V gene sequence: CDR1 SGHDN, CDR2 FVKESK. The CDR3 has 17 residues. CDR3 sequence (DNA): TGTGCCAGCAGCCAAGATTCCGGACAGGGGGCGACCGATACGCAGTATTTT. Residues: CASSQDSGQGATDTQYF.

DNA of the CDR3: TGTGCCAGCAGCTTCCCGGGGCGATCAACTAATGAAAAACTGTTTTTT. Its translation is CASSFPGRSTNEKLFF. The rearrangement links TRBV7-8 to TRBJ1-4; possibly TRBD1 for D (5 bases). Germline CDR1 is SGHVS and CDR2 is FQNEAQ. V lost 3 bases and J 0 bases, leaving 11 bases between the germline ends. CDR3 length: 16 amino acids.